The clone carrying this T cell receptor (beta chain) was detected only a few times. Its antigen is unidentified. Reverse transcribing all isolated RNA meant expressed TCRB transcripts were sequenced. Using immunoSEQ multiplex PCR, the repertoire was profiled, and TCRdb retains in-frame clones only, with some absent. The repertoire consists of about 150,000 clones, with approximately 10% occurring once and the leading ten covering 2% to 2.5%. Sorting that relied on CD45RO/CCR7/CD25/CD127/CD95/CD27 yielded CD4+ naive, central memory, regulatory and stem cell-like memory cells. This entry comes from a study of beta chain features in type 1 diabetes. Turning to the study itself: Roughly 98 million sorted cells were examined across all samples.

The CDR3 covers 11 residues. Per the germline V gene, CDR1 is MGHDK and CDR2 is SYGVNS. V lost 5 bases to trimming and J lost 1 base, with 2 bases between them. Study results and caveats: TCRB CDR3s from Type 1 diabetes patients were moderately but significantly shorter in all four CD4+ subsets.

The TCR was taken from a man aged 18 to 29 in good health. Sequencing input: central memory CD4+ T cells from blood. This chain links TRBV25-1 with TRBJ2-5; D gene unclear. The DNA of the CDR3 is TGTGCCAGCAGTCCCCAAGAGACCCAGTACTTC. Amino acid sequence: CASSPQETQYF.